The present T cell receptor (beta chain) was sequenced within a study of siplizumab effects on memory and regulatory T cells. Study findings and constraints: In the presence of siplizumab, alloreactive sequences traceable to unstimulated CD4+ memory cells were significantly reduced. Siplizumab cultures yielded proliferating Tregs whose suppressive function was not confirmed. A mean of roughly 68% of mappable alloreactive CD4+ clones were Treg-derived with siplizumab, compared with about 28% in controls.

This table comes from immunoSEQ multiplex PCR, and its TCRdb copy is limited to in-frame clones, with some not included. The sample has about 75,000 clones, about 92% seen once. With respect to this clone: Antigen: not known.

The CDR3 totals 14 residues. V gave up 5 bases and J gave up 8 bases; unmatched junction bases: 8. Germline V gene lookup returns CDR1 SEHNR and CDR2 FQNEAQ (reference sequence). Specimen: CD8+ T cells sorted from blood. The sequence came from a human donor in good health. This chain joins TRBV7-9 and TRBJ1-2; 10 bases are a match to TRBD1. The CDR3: CASSPGQGELGYTF. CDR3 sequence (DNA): TGTGCCAGCAGCCCCGGACAGGGGGAGTTAGGCTACACCTTC.